These 29 T cell receptor beta chains came from one sample sequenced in a study of T cell clonality in common variable immunodeficiency. Repertoires were generated with immunoSEQ multiplex PCR, while TCRdb's copy carries only in-frame clones and drops some. Altogether about 28,000 clones were found in the sample, and no singletons occur. Their specific antigens are unknown. Study-wide results and limits: Reportedly, TCR beta sequences from common variable immunodeficiency showed fewer deletions and N-nucleotide insertions.

The source material was peripheral blood mononuclear cells. All receptors come from a human donor with common variable immunodeficiency.

Points on this clone: The CDR3 end falls 3 residues outside the read, so it is completed with the germline J gene. This chain links TRBV5-1 with TRBJ2-3; 7 bases align to TRBD2. This CDR3 is 16 amino acids long. Germline V CDR1 and CDR2: SGHRS, YFSETQ. Losses at the gene ends were 0 bases for V and 2 bases for J; bases not matched to a gene: 6. CDR3 DNA (partial): TGCGCCAGCAGCTTGGCCGGTAGCGGGTTCACAGATACG. It is translated as CASSLAGSGFTDT. The whole CDR3 protein reads CASSLAGSGFTDTQYF.

Of note for this clone: Read data end 3 residues before the CDR3 end; the end is taken from the germline J gene. The V gene is TRBV7-8, the J gene TRBJ2-2; 11 nucleotides line up with TRBD2. Germline loops: CDR1 SGHVS, CDR2 FQNEAQ. The length of the CDR3 is 17 residues. The V and J ends lost 5 bases and 4 bases, in that order; junction bases with no gene match: 9. The sequenced part of the CDR3 DNA is TGTGCCAGCAGCCCATCCCTAGCGGGGGGTAGCACCGGGGAG. Translated, it gives CASSPSLAGGSTGE. The complete CDR3 reads CASSPSLAGGSTGELFF.

Comment on this clone: The sequence runs out 3 residues before the end of the CDR3; the remainder is reconstructed from the germline J gene. The rearrangement joins TRBV6-2 or TRBV6-3 to TRBJ1-5; D is perhaps TRBD1 (6 bases). The CDR3 contains 13 residues. V lost 4 bases and J 7 bases, leaving 11 bases between the germline ends. Germline V CDR1 and CDR2: MNHEY, SVGEGT. The CDR3 DNA, read in part, is TGTGCCAGCAGTTGGGGGGGCGAACAGCCC. Translation gives CASSWGGEQP. In full, the CDR3 reads CASSWGGEQPQHF.

Worth noting for this clone: The CDR3 goes on 3 residues after the read ends, and that part is filled in from the germline J gene. The rearrangement uses TRBV7-8 and TRBJ1-2, with TRBD1 identical over 10 bases. The J segment lost 5 bases and the V segment lost 5 bases, leaving 8 bases of the junction unmatched. Germline CDR1 SGHVS, CDR2 FQNEAQ. The CDR3 covers 15 residues. Incomplete CDR3 DNA: TGTGCCAGCAGCCCCCGGGACAGGGGTAGATATGGC. Encoded protein: CASSPRDRGRYG. The entire CDR3 protein is CASSPRDRGRYGYTF.

Details on this clone: The read ends 3 residues shy of where the CDR3 ends; the end is completed using the germline J gene. The J gene is TRBJ1-5, the V gene TRBV18, with 9 bases aligning to TRBD1. The CDR3 length is 15 residues. V lost 1 base, J lost 6 bases, and 4 bases stayed unmatched. In germline, CDR1 is KGHSH, CDR2 LQKENI. This chain's CDR3 is CASSPRQGDSQPQHF. The covered CDR3 bases are TGTGCCAGCTCACCACGACAGGGGGACAGTCAGCCC.

Concerning this clone itself: The CDR3 end lies 3 residues beyond the end of the read and is filled in from the germline J gene. This chain uses TRBV7-2 with TRBJ2-2; TRBD2 aligns across 8 bases. The CDR3 has 14 residues. Germline lookup yields CDR1 SGHTA and CDR2 FQGNSA. After removal of 5 bases from V and 7 bases from J, the junction contained 6 bases not matched to a gene. The CDR3 protein is CASSTSGGGGELFF. The covered CDR3 bases are TGTGCCAGCAGCACGAGCGGGGGTGGCGGGGAG.

This clone occurred many times. The CDR3 goes on 3 residues after the read ends, and that part is filled in from the germline J gene. V usage is TRBV6-2 or TRBV6-3 and J usage is TRBJ2-2; TRBD1 aligns across 9 bases. Germline values: CDR1 MNHEY, CDR2 SVGEGT. After removal of 4 bases from V and 6 bases from J, the junction contained 3 bases not matched to a gene. The CDR3 has 14 residues. The CDR3 reads CASSWTGEAGELFF. CDR3 DNA (partial): TGTGCCAGCAGTTGGACAGGGGAGGCCGGGGAG.

This clone was seen at least ten times. The CDR3 is cut off 3 residues early in the read; its end comes from the germline J gene. The rearrangement joins TRBV18 to TRBJ2-7, with D possibly TRBD2 on 6 matching bases. The CDR3 length is 13 residues. The germline gives CDR1 KGHSH, CDR2 LQKENI. Between the trimmed V and J ends, which lost 6 bases and 2 bases, there was a span of 11 bases. CDR3 DNA (partial): TGTGCCAGCTCCACCTGGGGGGCCTACGAG. Its protein is CASSTWGAYE. The CDR3 as a whole reads CASSTWGAYEQYF.

This clone was seen many times. Incomplete CDR3 DNA: TGTGCCAGTAGTTCACAACAGGGGGATAATTCACCC. Its translation is CASSSQQGDNSP. The full CDR3 protein reads CASSSQQGDNSPLHF. The V and J genes are TRBV19 and TRBJ1-6, with TRBD1 matching over 8 bases. The read ends 3 residues shy of where the CDR3 ends; the end is completed using the germline J gene. The CDR3 length is 15 residues. V was pared by 5 bases and J by 5 bases, with 5 bases of the junction left unmatched. The germline CDR1 and CDR2 sequences are LNHDA and SQIVND (reference sequence).

This clone has a count of ten or more. The read terminates 3 residues ahead of where the CDR3 ends, so the germline J gene completes it. The chain employs TRBV19 and TRBJ1-5, with a weak D call TRBD1 (6 bases). Germline CDR1 and CDR2: LNHDA and SQIVND (reference sequence). This CDR3 comprises 14 residues. Trimming removed 6 bases at V and 6 bases at J, with 15 bases between. Partial CDR3 DNA: TGTGCCAGTAGCCATACAGGGTATGCTCAGCCC. This encodes CASSHTGYAQP. The whole CDR3 protein reads CASSHTGYAQPQHF.

This clone was seen many times. From the germline J gene comes the end of the CDR3, since the read stops 3 residues before it. The chain carries TRBV6-2 or TRBV6-3 and TRBJ2-3; 8 nucleotides align to TRBD1. V lost 5 bases, J lost 2 bases, and 3 bases stayed unmatched. The CDR3 runs to 14 residues. The germline CDR1 and CDR2 sequences are MNHEY and SVGEGT. CDR3 DNA (partial): TGTGCCAGCAGTAGGACAGGGACCACAGATACG. It yields the protein CASSRTGTTDT. The entire CDR3 is CASSRTGTTDTQYF.

In the case of this clone: The read halts 3 residues ahead of the CDR3 end, with the missing end drawn from the germline J gene. The rearrangement links TRBV19 to TRBJ2-1, with 12 bases identical to TRBD2. The junction had 14 bases not matched to a gene; V was cut back by 7 bases and J by 7 bases. This CDR3 is built from 17 residues. The germline V gene encodes CDR1 LNHDA and CDR2 SQIVND (reference sequence). CDR3: CASTIGLAGGPRNEQFF. The sequenced part of the CDR3 DNA is TGTGCCAGTACCATCGGGCTAGCGGGGGGGCCTCGGAATGAG.

This clone was seen many times. The read gets to within 3 residues of the CDR3 end, and the germline J gene fills in the rest. V and J are TRBV7-3 and TRBJ2-3; TRBD1 aligns across 10 bases. The CDR3 spans 17 residues. The germline CDR1 and CDR2 sequences are SGHTA and FQGTGA. J lost 0 bases, V lost 5 bases, and 8 bases had no gene match. CDR3: CASSPGTGAFSTDTQYF. CDR3 DNA (partial): TGTGCCAGCAGCCCAGGGACAGGGGCCTTTAGCACAGATACG.

In its sample, this clone was seen many times. Coverage ceases 3 residues before the CDR3 finishes, and the germline J gene fills in the end. The J gene is TRBJ1-1, the V gene TRBV6-1, with D uncertain. The V gene lost 2 bases and the J gene lost 5 bases, with 9 bases spanning the gap. The CDR3 totals 13 residues. The V gene's germline CDR1 is MNHNS and CDR2 SASEGT. CDR3 loop: CASSEQVTTEAFF. CDR3 DNA, as far as it was read: TGTGCCAGCAGTGAACAGGTAACAACTGAA.

About this clone: The CDR3 end lies 3 residues beyond the end of the read and is filled in from the germline J gene. The rearrangement joins TRBV7-2 to TRBJ1-3; D unclear. CDR1 and CDR2 from the germline V gene are SGHTA and FQGNSA. The V end lost 6 bases, the J end lost 0 bases, and 6 bases lay between the germline ends. The CDR3 consists of 13 residues. The sequenced CDR3 bases are TGTGCCAGCAGTGGGCTCTCTGGAAACACC. Translated: CASSGLSGNT. The full CDR3 sequence reads CASSGLSGNTIYF.

This clone came up a few times. The sequence runs out 3 residues before the end of the CDR3; the remainder is reconstructed from the germline J gene. The gene calls are TRBV19 and TRBJ1-2; TRBD1 matches at 7 bases. Looked up from germline, CDR1 is LNHDA and CDR2 is SQIVND (reference sequence). There are 14 residues in the CDR3. The junction had 6 bases not matched to a gene; V was cut back by 5 bases and J by 3 bases. Partial CDR3 DNA: TGTGCCAGTAGTCCGGGACAGAACTACTATGGC. As protein: CASSPGQNYYG. In full, the CDR3 is CASSPGQNYYGYTF.

This clone was counted ten times or more. Partial CDR3 DNA: TGTGCCAGCAGTGAAAATCAGGTTGGAAAA. Amino acid sequence: CASSENQVGK. The full CDR3 protein is CASSENQVGKLFF. The chain employs TRBV6-1 and TRBJ1-4; D uncertain. The read terminates 3 residues ahead of where the CDR3 ends, so the germline J gene completes it. The CDR3 contains 13 residues. Trimming stripped 2 bases from V and 10 bases from J, with 11 bases between. Germline CDR1 reads MNHNS; CDR2 reads SASEGT.

Concerning this clone itself: The CDR3 extends 3 residues past the end of the read, so its final part is completed from the germline J gene. The gene calls are TRBV7-2 and TRBJ1-6; D is perhaps TRBD1 (5 bases). CDR3 length: 14 residues. Germline CDR1 reads SGHTA; CDR2 reads FQGNSA. V gave up 5 bases and J gave up 8 bases, with 13 bases separating them. The CDR3 protein is CASSPLRRDSPLHF. CDR3 DNA, as far as it was read: TGTGCCAGCAGCCCATTACGCAGGGATTCACCC.

Of note for this clone: The read ends 3 residues early relative to the CDR3; the germline J gene fills the gap. The rearrangement joins TRBV7-2 to TRBJ1-3, with D possibly matching TRBD1 (5 bases). The CDR3 extends over 13 amino acids. The germline gives CDR1 SGHTA, CDR2 FQGNSA. The covered CDR3 bases are TGTGCCAGCAGCTTAGAACTAAGGGGAACC. Its translation is CASSLELRGT. The whole CDR3 region reads CASSLELRGTIYF.

The sample holds many counts of this clone. Coverage ceases 3 residues before the CDR3 finishes, and the germline J gene fills in the end. The chain combines TRBV30 with TRBJ2-3, with D possibly TRBD1 on 5 matching bases. The CDR3 consists of 16 residues. V was pared by 0 bases and J by 0 bases, with 13 bases between. Per the germline V gene, CDR1 is GTSNPN and CDR2 is SVGIG (reference sequence). The CDR3 DNA, read in part, is TGTGCCTGGAGTGTACAGTGGGGCAGTAGCACAGATACG. This translates into CAWSVQWGSSTDT. From start to end, the CDR3 is CAWSVQWGSSTDTQYF.

As for this clone: The CDR3 end is not reached by the read, which stops 3 residues before it; the germline J gene fills it in. This rearrangement joins TRBV7-9 to TRBJ2-6; D gene uncertain. The germline V gene has CDR1 SEHNR and CDR2 FQNEAQ (reference sequence). Deletions cut 4 bases from V and 1 base from J, with 8 bases between. The CDR3 covers 15 residues. The CDR3 spells CASSSDTSGANVLTF. The sequenced CDR3 bases are TGTGCCAGCAGCTCCGACACTTCTGGGGCCAACGTC.

A few counts support this clone. The junction differs from germline at one of its ends, possibly a read error. The CDR3 end falls 3 residues outside the read, so it is completed with the germline J gene. The chain is built from TRBV2 and TRBJ1-6; 7 nucleotides line up with TRBD1. The germline gives CDR1 SNHLY, CDR2 FYNNEI. CDR3 length: 14 residues. The CDR3 bases that were read are TGTGCCAGCATTGAAGCAGGGGGTAGTTCACCC. This codes for CASIEAGGSSP. In full, the CDR3 is CASIEAGGSSPLHF.

This clone counts as medium-sized (0.01 to 0.1%). Read coverage stops 3 residues before the CDR3 terminus; the germline J gene supplies the remainder. The chain has TRBV10-3 and TRBJ2-2; 7 positions match TRBD1. Per the germline V gene, CDR1 is ENHRY and CDR2 is SYGVKD. This CDR3 spans 15 amino acids. Trimming at V came to 1 base and at J to 4 bases, leaving 3 bases not matched to a gene. The DNA read from the CDR3 is TGTGCCATCAGTGAGTTGGCAGGGGGCACCGGGGAG. Its protein is CAISELAGGTGE. The CDR3 in full is CAISELAGGTGELFF.

This clone was picked up many times. The CDR3 is cut off 3 residues early in the read; its end comes from the germline J gene. V and J are TRBV7-9 and TRBJ2-1; 7 bases match TRBD1. J gave up 6 bases and V 6 bases, and 5 bases lay outside the gene matches. The CDR3 has 13 amino acids. The germline gives CDR1 SEHNR, CDR2 FQNEAQ (reference sequence). The CDR3 sequence: CASRSGGFNEQFF. Incomplete CDR3 DNA: TGTGCCAGCAGGTCAGGGGGATTCAATGAG.

This clone was picked up many times. The read terminates 3 residues ahead of where the CDR3 ends, so the germline J gene completes it. The chain uses TRBV19 and TRBJ1-5; 8 bases are a match to TRBD1. The V gene end was trimmed by 4 bases and the J gene end by 5 bases; junction bases not matched to a gene: 10. The CDR3 totals 16 residues. Germline CDR1 reads LNHDA; CDR2 reads SQIVND (reference sequence). CDR3 DNA, as far as it was read: TGTGCCAGTAGTAGGGGCCAGGGGGCATGGGATCAGCCC. Its protein is CASSRGQGAWDQP. The whole CDR3 region reads CASSRGQGAWDQPQHF. Looking up the rest from reference TRBV19 and TRBJ1-5 gives the full variable domain: DGGITQSPKYLFRKEGQNVTLSCEQNLNHDAMYWYRQDPGQGLRLIYYSQIVNDFQKGDIAEGYSVSREKKESFPLTVTSAQKNPTAFYLCASSRGQGAWDQPQHFGDGTRLSIL.

This clone was recorded at least ten times. The missing CDR3 end, 3 residues past where the read stops, is filled in from the germline J gene. The genes are TRBV7-2 and TRBJ1-6; the D gene is possibly TRBD1 (5 bases). Between the trimmed V and J ends, which lost 5 bases and 9 bases, there was a span of 14 bases. From germline, CDR1 is SGHTA and CDR2 FQGNSA. The CDR3 consists of 14 residues. The DNA read from the CDR3 is TGTGCCAGCAGCCTGGGGGGACGGGGTTCACCC. Translation gives CASSLGGRGSP. The whole CDR3 sequence reads CASSLGGRGSPLHF.

A word on this clone: The read ends 3 residues shy of where the CDR3 ends; the end is completed using the germline J gene. The chain joins TRBV7-2 to TRBJ1-3; possible D gene TRBD1, 6 bases. CDR3 length: 15 residues. V lost 3 bases, J lost 3 bases, and 12 bases lay in between. The V gene's germline CDR1 is SGHTA and CDR2 FQGNSA. CDR3 bases read: TGTGCCAGCAGCTTCGGGGGGCCCAGTGGAAACACC. Residues: CASSFGGPSGNT. The full CDR3 sequence reads CASSFGGPSGNTIYF.

This clone is classed as medium-sized. The CDR3 sequence: CASSPPGLAIRNEQFF. Partial CDR3 DNA: TGTGCCAGCAGCCCGCCGGGACTAGCGATCCGGAATGAG. The chain uses TRBV13 and TRBJ2-1; 10 positions match TRBD2. With the read ending 3 residues before the CDR3 end, the germline J gene is used to fill in that end. After removal of 5 bases from V and 7 bases from J, the junction contained 11 bases not matched to a gene. CDR1 and CDR2 (germline): PRHDT, FYEKMQ (reference sequence). CDR3 length: 16 residues.

This clone appeared a few times. At one end the junction does not follow the germline gene, possibly because of a read error. The CDR3 end falls 3 residues outside the read, so it is completed with the germline J gene. This chain connects TRBV7-7 to TRBJ2-5; TRBD2 agrees at 15 bases. Germline V gene lookup returns CDR1 SSHAT and CDR2 FNYEAQ (reference sequence). The CDR3 spans 18 residues. Incomplete CDR3 DNA: TGTGCTAGCAGCTTAGAGGGGACTAGCGGGGGGTACCAAGAGACC. Its protein is CASSLEGTSGGYQET. In full, the CDR3 is CASSLEGTSGGYQETQYF. Full variable domain (outside the CDR3, taken from reference TRBV7-7 and TRBJ2-5): GAGVSQSPRYKVTKRGQDVTLRCDPISSHATLYWYQQALGQGPEFLTYFNYEAQPDKSGLPSDRFSAERPEGSISTLTIQRTEQRDSAMYRCASSLEGTSGGYQETQYFGPGTRLLVL.